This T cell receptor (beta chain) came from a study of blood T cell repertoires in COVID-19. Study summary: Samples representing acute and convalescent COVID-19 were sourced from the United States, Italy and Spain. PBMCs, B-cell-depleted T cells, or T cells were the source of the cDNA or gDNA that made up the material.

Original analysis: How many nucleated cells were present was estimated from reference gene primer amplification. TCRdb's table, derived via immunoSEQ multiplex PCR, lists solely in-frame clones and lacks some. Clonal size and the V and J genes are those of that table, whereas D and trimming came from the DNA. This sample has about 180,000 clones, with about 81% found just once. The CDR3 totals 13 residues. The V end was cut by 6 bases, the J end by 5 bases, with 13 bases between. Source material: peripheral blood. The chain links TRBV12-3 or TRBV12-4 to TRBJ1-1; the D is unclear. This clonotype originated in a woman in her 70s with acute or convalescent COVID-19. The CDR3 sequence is CASSSGDRTEAFF. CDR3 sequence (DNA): TGTGCCAGCAGCTCAGGTGATAGGACTGAAGCTTTCTTT.